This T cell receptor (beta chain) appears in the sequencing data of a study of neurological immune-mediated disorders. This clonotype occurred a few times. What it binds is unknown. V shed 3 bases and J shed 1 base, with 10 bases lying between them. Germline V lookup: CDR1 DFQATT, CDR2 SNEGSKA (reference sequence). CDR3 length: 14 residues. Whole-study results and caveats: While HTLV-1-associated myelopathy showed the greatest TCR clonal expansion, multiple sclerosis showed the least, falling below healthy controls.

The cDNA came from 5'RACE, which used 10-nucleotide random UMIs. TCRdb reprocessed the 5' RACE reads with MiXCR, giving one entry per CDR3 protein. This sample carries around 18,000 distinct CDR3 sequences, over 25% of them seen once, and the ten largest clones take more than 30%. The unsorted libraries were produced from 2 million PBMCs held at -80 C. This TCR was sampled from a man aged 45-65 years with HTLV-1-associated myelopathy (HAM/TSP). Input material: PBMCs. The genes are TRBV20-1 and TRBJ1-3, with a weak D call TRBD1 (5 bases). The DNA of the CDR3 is TGCAGTGCTAGTGGGGGGGTGTCTGGAAACACCATATATTTT. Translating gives CSASGGVSGNTIYF.